This is a list of T cell receptor beta chains from one sample in a study of CD8+ T cells in alopecia areata. The method was immunoSEQ multiplex PCR; TCRdb's version includes in-frame clones alone and lacks a portion of them. The data show some 30,000 clones, less than 65% seen once. Sequencing used NKG2D-high CD8+ T cells sorted from blood. Receptors originate from a human donor with alopecia areata. The CDR3 runs from the conserved cysteine through the conserved F or W. A D gene is named only where the DNA matches it firmly. Not every row has a clone size; where given, it reads once, few, many or a size class.

clone size: -; J gene: TRBJ2-3; V gene: TRBV7-9; D gene: -; CDR3 protein: CASSLVVRGTDTQYF; CDR3 DNA: TGTGCCAGCAGCTTAGTGGTGAGGGGGACAGATACGCAGTATTTT
clone size: few; J gene: TRBJ2-3; V gene: TRBV11-2; D gene: -; CDR3 protein: CASSSSDRGDLHTQYF; CDR3 DNA: TGTGCCAGCAGTAGTTCGGACCGAGGAGATTTGCATACGCAGTATTTT
clone size: few; J gene: TRBJ2-5; V gene: TRBV7-9; D gene: -; CDR3 protein: CASSDMSTQYF; CDR3 DNA: TGTGCCAGCAGCGACATGTCGACCCAGTACTTC
clone size: once; J gene: TRBJ1-5; V gene: TRBV28; D gene: -; CDR3 protein: CASSLSGNQPQHF; CDR3 DNA: TGTGCCAGCAGTTTATCAGGGAATCAGCCCCAGCATTTT
clone size: few; J gene: TRBJ2-1; V gene: TRBV29-1; D gene: -; CDR3 protein: CSVEGSRAHQFF; CDR3 DNA: TGCAGCGTTGAAGGTTCCCGGGCCCACCAGTTCTTC
clone size: -; J gene: TRBJ2-3; V gene: TRBV7-8; D gene: -; CDR3 protein: CASSHATSGPTDTQYF; CDR3 DNA: TGTGCCAGCAGCCATGCTACAAGCGGCCCCACAGATACGCAGTATTTT
clone size: -; J gene: TRBJ2-2; V gene: TRBV6-6; D gene: -; CDR3 protein: CASRERANTGELFF; CDR3 DNA: TGTGCCAGCCGGGAGCGGGCGAACACCGGGGAGCTGTTTTTT
clone size: -; J gene: TRBJ2-5; V gene: TRBV28; D gene: TRBD1; CDR3 protein: CASSMDRETQYF; CDR3 DNA: TGTGCCAGCAGCATGGACAGGGAGACCCAGTACTTC
clone size: -; J gene: TRBJ2-7; V gene: TRBV29-1; D gene: -; CDR3 protein: CSVEEAGSSTGEQYF; CDR3 DNA: TGCAGCGTTGAAGAGGCAGGGAGTAGTACCGGCGAGCAGTACTTC
clone size: few; J gene: TRBJ2-5; V gene: TRBV4-1; D gene: TRBD1; CDR3 protein: CASSHPKTGSSQEETQYF; CDR3 DNA: TGCGCCAGCAGCCACCCTAAGACAGGGTCCAGCCAGGAAGAGACCCAGTACTTC
clone size: few; J gene: TRBJ1-2; V gene: TRBV7-9; D gene: -; CDR3 protein: CASSTTQGSNYGYTF; CDR3 DNA: TGTGCCAGCAGCACCACACAGGGCTCTAACTATGGCTACACCTTC
clone size: -; J gene: TRBJ1-1; V gene: TRBV5-1; D gene: -; CDR3 protein: CASSLVGGGTEAFF; CDR3 DNA: TGCGCCAGCAGCTTGGTCGGAGGGGGCACTGAAGCTTTCTTT
clone size: -; J gene: TRBJ2-7; V gene: TRBV7-9; D gene: -; CDR3 protein: CASSLETALAYEQYF; CDR3 DNA: TGTGCCAGCAGCTTAGAGACAGCGCTGGCCTACGAGCAGTACTTC
clone size: -; J gene: TRBJ2-1; V gene: TRBV4-2; D gene: TRBD2; CDR3 protein: CASSQPGLAEYNEQFF; CDR3 DNA: TGTGCCAGCAGCCAACCCGGACTAGCGGAGTACAATGAGCAGTTCTTC
clone size: -; J gene: TRBJ1-2; V gene: TRBV6-6; D gene: TRBD1; CDR3 protein: CASSYSAGGGDGYTF; CDR3 DNA: TGTGCCAGCAGTTACTCCGCAGGGGGCGGGGATGGCTACACCTTC
clone size: -; J gene: TRBJ2-1; V gene: TRBV6-5; D gene: -; CDR3 protein: CASSHLDNEQFF; CDR3 DNA: TGTGCCAGCAGCCACTTAGACAATGAGCAGTTCTTC
clone size: -; J gene: TRBJ1-2; V gene: TRBV6-1; D gene: -; CDR3 protein: CASSGRGSGYTF; CDR3 DNA: TGTGCCAGCAGTGGGAGGGGGAGCGGCTACACCTTC
clone size: -; J gene: TRBJ2-7; V gene: TRBV7-8; D gene: -; CDR3 protein: CASSFGQGGYEQYF; CDR3 DNA: TGTGCCAGCAGCTTTGGGCAGGGGGGTTACGAGCAGTACTTC
clone size: -; J gene: TRBJ1-2; V gene: TRBV28; D gene: TRBD1; CDR3 protein: CASMMRGGGGYTF; CDR3 DNA: TGTGCCAGCATGATGAGAGGGGGCGGTGGCTACACCTTC
clone size: few; J gene: TRBJ2-7; V gene: TRBV11-2; D gene: -; CDR3 protein: CASSLDGVAVTPYEQYF; CDR3 DNA: TGTGCCAGCAGCTTAGATGGAGTAGCGGTAACCCCCTACGAGCAGTACTTC
clone size: -; J gene: TRBJ2-7; V gene: TRBV19; D gene: -; CDR3 protein: CASSIVAAYRDGPFNEQYF; CDR3 DNA: TGTGCCAGTAGTATAGTGGCCGCCTATCGGGACGGGCCTTTCAACGAGCAGTACTTC
clone size: -; J gene: TRBJ1-1; V gene: TRBV6-1; D gene: -; CDR3 protein: CASSRMNTEAFF; CDR3 DNA: TGTGCCAGCAGTAGAATGAACACTGAAGCTTTCTTT
clone size: -; J gene: TRBJ2-5; V gene: TRBV28; D gene: -; CDR3 protein: CASSPQETQYF; CDR3 DNA: TGTGCCAGCAGTCCACAAGAGACCCAGTACTTC
clone size: -; J gene: TRBJ2-7; V gene: TRBV25-1; D gene: TRBD2; CDR3 protein: CASSLGTSGTEQYF; CDR3 DNA: TGTGCCAGCAGCCTCGGGACTAGCGGGACCGAGCAGTACTTC
clone size: -; J gene: TRBJ2-7; V gene: TRBV2; D gene: TRBD1; CDR3 protein: CASSERGQGSYEQYF; CDR3 DNA: TGTGCCAGCAGTGAACGAGGACAGGGGTCGTACGAGCAGTACTTC
clone size: -; J gene: TRBJ2-3; V gene: TRBV7-6; D gene: -; CDR3 protein: CASSLYLAWRGTDTQYF; CDR3 DNA: TGTGCCAGCAGCTTATATCTAGCGTGGCGTGGCACAGATACGCAGTATTTT
clone size: -; J gene: TRBJ2-4; V gene: TRBV27; D gene: -; CDR3 protein: CASSTLRDTTGKNIQYF; CDR3 DNA: TGTGCCAGCAGTACCTTAAGGGACACGACCGGAAAAAACATTCAGTACTTC
clone size: -; J gene: TRBJ2-2; V gene: TRBV29-1; D gene: -; CDR3 protein: CSADYTNTGELFF; CDR3 DNA: TGCAGCGCGGACTATACGAACACCGGGGAGCTGTTTTTT
clone size: -; J gene: TRBJ2-2; V gene: TRBV7-3; D gene: -; CDR3 protein: CASSLNPGELFF; CDR3 DNA: TGTGCCAGCAGCTTAAATCCGGGGGAGCTGTTTTTT
clone size: few; J gene: TRBJ1-1; V gene: TRBV28; D gene: -; CDR3 protein: CASSPRRGGDTEAFF; CDR3 DNA: TGTGCCAGCAGTCCGCGACGGGGAGGAGACACTGAAGCTTTCTTT
clone size: -; J gene: TRBJ2-7; V gene: TRBV11-2; D gene: -; CDR3 protein: CASSLEVVLYEQYF; CDR3 DNA: TGTGCCAGCAGCTTAGAGGTGGTACTGTACGAGCAGTACTTC
clone size: -; J gene: TRBJ2-2; V gene: TRBV5-4; D gene: -; CDR3 protein: CASSPNPERLAITGELFF; CDR3 DNA: TGTGCCAGCAGCCCCAATCCTGAGAGGCTAGCGATCACCGGGGAGCTGTTTTTT
clone size: -; J gene: TRBJ2-5; V gene: TRBV7-2; D gene: TRBD1; CDR3 protein: CASSYLTGSETQYF; CDR3 DNA: TGTGCCAGCAGCTACTTGACAGGGAGCGAGACCCAGTACTTC
clone size: few; J gene: TRBJ2-2; V gene: TRBV19; D gene: -; CDR3 protein: CASSMRGQDNTGELFF; CDR3 DNA: TGTGCCAGTAGCATGAGGGGACAAGATAACACCGGGGAGCTGTTTTTT
clone size: -; J gene: TRBJ2-2; V gene: TRBV2; D gene: TRBD2; CDR3 protein: CASSETREGLDTGELFF; CDR3 DNA: TGTGCCAGCAGTGAAACTCGGGAGGGCCTCGACACCGGGGAGCTGTTTTTT
clone size: -; J gene: TRBJ2-7; V gene: TRBV6-5; D gene: -; CDR3 protein: CASSSGRRVTEQYF; CDR3 DNA: TGTGCCAGCAGTAGCGGACGGAGAGTGACCGAGCAGTACTTC
clone size: -; J gene: TRBJ1-2; V gene: TRBV29-1; D gene: -; CDR3 protein: CSVVTRPYGYTF; CDR3 DNA: TGCAGCGTTGTCACCCGACCCTATGGCTACACCTTC
clone size: once; J gene: TRBJ1-1; V gene: TRBV4-3; D gene: -; CDR3 protein: CASSQGRVDTEAFF; CDR3 DNA: TGCGCCAGCAGCCAAGGAAGGGTGGACACTGAAGCTTTCTTT
clone size: -; J gene: TRBJ2-1; V gene: TRBV19; D gene: -; CDR3 protein: CASSKGMSSYNEQFF; CDR3 DNA: TGTGCCAGTAGTAAAGGGATGAGCTCCTACAATGAGCAGTTCTTC
clone size: once; J gene: TRBJ2-5; V gene: TRBV5-8; D gene: -; CDR3 protein: CASSLWGKETQYF; CDR3 DNA: TGTGCCAGCAGCTTGTGGGGTAAAGAGACCCAGTACTTC
clone size: -; J gene: TRBJ2-1; V gene: TRBV10-3; D gene: -; CDR3 protein: CAISDKVPYNEQFF; CDR3 DNA: TGTGCCATCAGTGATAAAGTTCCCTACAATGAGCAGTTCTTC
clone size: few; J gene: TRBJ2-1; V gene: TRBV29-1; D gene: TRBD1; CDR3 protein: CSVVGDRGIMNEQFF; CDR3 DNA: TGCAGCGTTGTGGGGGACAGGGGGATTATGAATGAGCAGTTCTTC
clone size: -; J gene: TRBJ2-1; V gene: TRBV30; D gene: -; CDR3 protein: CAWSYGVGEQFF; CDR3 DNA: TGTGCCTGGAGTTACGGGGTCGGTGAGCAGTTCTTC
clone size: -; J gene: TRBJ2-3; V gene: TRBV2; D gene: -; CDR3 protein: CASSEDGDETDTQYF; CDR3 DNA: TGTGCCAGCAGTGAAGACGGGGACGAAACAGATACGCAGTATTTT
clone size: -; J gene: TRBJ1-1; V gene: TRBV5-6; D gene: -; CDR3 protein: CASSPYAGATEAFF; CDR3 DNA: TGTGCCAGCAGCCCCTACGCAGGGGCGACTGAAGCTTTCTTT
clone size: -; J gene: TRBJ2-5; V gene: TRBV4-3; D gene: TRBD1; CDR3 protein: CASSQGTGTEETQYF; CDR3 DNA: TGCGCCAGCAGCCAAGGGACAGGGACCGAAGAGACCCAGTACTTC